This T cell receptor (beta chain) was found in a study of post-analysis software for immune sequencing data (dated by TCRdb to between 2014 and 2017). Broadly, across the study: Relapsing-remitting, secondary progressive and progressive-relapsing multiple sclerosis were recorded as disease courses, and subtype annotation was lacking for some patients. The patient repertoires were compared against approximately ten previously published healthy control repertoires obtained from donors aged 6 to 25 years. A subset of samples was prepared in parallel using single-end sample barcoding, then pooled and co-amplified after Illumina adapter ligation.

TCR beta repertoires were profiled from peripheral blood of approximately 13 young patients with multiple sclerosis to demonstrate the VDJtools post-analysis software. The patients with multiple sclerosis were children and adolescents between about 6 and 16 years of age. This clonotype has just a few counts. Its specific antigen is unknown. One base away there is no much larger clone; base qualities are not given. Overall study results and their limits: When samples were clustered directly using the F measure, samples prepared in the same batch co-clustered strongly, which prompted a batch-effect correction. The control group was slightly older than the multiple sclerosis patient group. Four to six TRBV segments, including TRBV5-6, TRBV5-1 and TRBV20-1, were significantly more frequent in patients than controls. Normalized Chao1 diversity was significantly lower in multiple sclerosis patients than controls, suggesting substantial peripheral T-cell clonal expansion.

The library was generated by PCR. The sequencing machine was an Illumina HiSeq 2500. To reduce PCR and sequencing biases, unique molecular identifiers were built into the TCR beta cDNA libraries. Approximately 500,000 cDNA molecules were obtained per 1 to 10 million input T cells, so each molecule approximated one T cell. Patient libraries were prepared and sequenced with the same protocol used for the earlier healthy control dataset. Samples belonging to the same batch were prepared together, multiplexed and sequenced on a shared HiSeq lane. The published analysis was carried out like this. MIGEC was used to process the raw barcoded reads, and molecular identifier groups with only a single read were discarded before consensus assembly and CDR3 extraction. VDJtools was used for post-analysis of the clonotype tables, with diversity normalized by down-sampling every dataset to the smallest sample size. In repertoire overlap clustering, CDR3 amino acid sequences, but not nucleotide sequences, were matched to correct batch-related cross-sample contamination. TCRdb took the public reads, trimmed them with fastp at Q25, ran MiXCR for clone calling and kept in-frame beta chains. Identical CDR3 proteins give one entry, which carries the most common genes and DNA. The authors' filters were not applied to this entry. The sample table records about 810,000 distinct CDR3 sequences; about 53% of these occur just once. Together, the top ten hold approximately 4.3% of the sample.

Ends trimmed: V by 0 bases, J by 4 bases; bases unmatched to a gene: 12. Reading the germline V gene gives CDR1 SGHTS and CDR2 YDEGEE. The CDR3 sequence holds 18 residues, the cysteine and phenylalanine included. Only the CDR3 part of the read is kept: 54 bases, read in frame from the first base. This TCR was sampled from a girl aged 10-17 years with multiple sclerosis. The specimen was blood. The chain uses TRBV5-8 and TRBJ2-1, and TRBD1 aligns with 8 junction nucleotides. CDR3 sequence: CASSLDCDRGLLYNEQFF. The DNA sequence is given as TGTGCCAGCAGCTTGGATTGCGACAGGGGTCTTCTTTACAATGAGCAGTTCTTC.